One and the same sample provided the 2 T cell receptor beta chains below, sequenced in a study of human T cells and chemical hapten exposure. TCRdb recomputed calls from the RACE reads with MiXCR, one row per CDR3 protein. The data show roughly 80,000 distinct CDR3 sequences, roughly a tenth seen once. Time point reported: patch test 1, 2 weeks after DPC sensitization. The treatment denotes: therapeutic diphenylcyclopropenone sensitization with weekly scalp DPC. This specimen was whole blood, taken in connection with sensitization to the hapten diphenylcyclopropenone (DPC). The receptors come from a woman in her fifties or sixties with alopecia areata. Some clones in this sample may be carry-over from other donors' samples.

This clonotype was picked up many times. The J gene is TRBJ2-1, the V gene TRBV18, with D unresolved. V was shortened by 0 bases and J by 3 bases, with 6 bases between the two germline ends. The CDR3 sequence is 14 residues long. In germline, CDR1 is KGHSH, CDR2 LQKENI. The CDR3 DNA follows: TGTGCCAGCTCACCACCGAGCGACTACAATGAGCAGTTCTTC. It specifies CASSPPSDYNEQFF. Using reference TRBV18 and TRBJ2-1 for the parts outside the CDR3, the full variable domain is NAGVMQNPRHLVRRRGQEARLRCSPMKGHSHVYWYRQLPEEGLKFMVYLQKENIIDESGMPKERFSAEFPKEGPSILRIQQVVRGDSAAYFCASSPPSDYNEQFFGPGTRLTVL.

This clonotype was recorded at least ten times. This chain connects TRBV5-6 to TRBJ1-2; D gene uncertain. Germline V gene data show CDR1 as SGHDT and CDR2 as YYEEEE. This CDR3 is 11 amino acids long. The V gene lost 2 bases and the J gene lost 4 bases, with 3 bases spanning the gap. The CDR3 protein is CASSFGYGYTF. In DNA form, the CDR3 reads TGTGCCAGCAGCTTTGGCTATGGCTACACCTTC.